Below, one T cell receptor (beta chain) is given with its context. cDNA synthesis used a TRAV/TRBV-specific primer set for both chains. PCR amplification of the TCRs was performed with Phusion for approximately 20 PCR cycles, and it relied on a constant-region primer together with a V-primer adapter. One entry per CDR3 protein results from TCRdb running MiXCR on the reads. The sample lists 75,000 to 95,000 distinct CDR3 sequences, 9% to 9.5% occurring once. These data originate in a study of low-dose radiotherapy and immunotherapy resistance in tumors. The time point: before trial treatment. Trimming at V came to 6 bases and at J to 3 bases, leaving 10 bases not matched to a gene. The CDR3 has 15 amino acids. Germline lookup yields CDR1 SNHLY and CDR2 FYNNEI.

The rearrangement uses TRBV2 and TRBJ2-5; the match to TRBD1 covers 7 bases. This TCR came from a male donor with prostate cancer. Sample: PBMCs, taken before treatment. The CDR3 loop is CASSSRTGTKETQYF. The DNA of the CDR3 is TGTGCCAGCAGCAGCAGGACAGGAACTAAAGAGACCCAGTACTTC.